Detailed here is one TCR beta chain. Its antigen is unknown. The CDR3 has 15 residues. The trim removed 5 bases at V and 6 bases at J, leaving 6 bases unmatched. The V gene's germline CDR1 is SGHTA and CDR2 FQGNSA. These data are taken from a study of beta chain features in type 1 diabetes. About the study: Sorted cells from all samples, numbering over 85,000,000, were examined. The study's findings and limits: Cells with high TCR expression could be over-represented by cDNA sequencing.

Stem cell-like memory, regulatory, central memory and naive CD4+ cells were sorted via CD45RO/CCR7/CD25/CD127/CD95/CD27. All of the isolated RNA was reverse transcribed, so expressed TCRB transcripts were sequenced. Reads from naive, central memory and regulatory T cell samples averaged about 3.9 million. Data came from immunoSEQ multiplex PCR; TCRdb stores just in-frame clones and leaves some out. The sample yields about 60,000 clones, about three fifths seen once. The origin of this receptor is a woman aged 18 to 35 in good health. The sample taken for sequencing was Tregs from blood. This chain joins TRBV7-2 and TRBJ1-6; 8 nucleotides align to TRBD1. The CDR3 sequence: CASSLRTGLNSPLHF. CDR3 nucleotide sequence: TGTGCCAGCAGCCTCAGGACAGGGCTTAATTCACCCCTCCACTTT.